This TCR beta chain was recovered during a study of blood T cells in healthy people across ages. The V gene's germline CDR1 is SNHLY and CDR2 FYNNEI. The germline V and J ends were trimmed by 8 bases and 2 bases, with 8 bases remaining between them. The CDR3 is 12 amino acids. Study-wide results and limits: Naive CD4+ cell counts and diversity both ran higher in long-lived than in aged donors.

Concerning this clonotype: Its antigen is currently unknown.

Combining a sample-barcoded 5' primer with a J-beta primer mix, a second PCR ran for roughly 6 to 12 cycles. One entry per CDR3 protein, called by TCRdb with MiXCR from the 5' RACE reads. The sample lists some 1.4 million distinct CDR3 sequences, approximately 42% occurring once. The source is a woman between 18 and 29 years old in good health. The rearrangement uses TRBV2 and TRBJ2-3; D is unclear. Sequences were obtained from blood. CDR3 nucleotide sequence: TGTGCCAGCTGGCGGCTCACAGATACGCAGTATTTT. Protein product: CASWRLTDTQYF. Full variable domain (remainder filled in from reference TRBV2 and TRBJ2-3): EPEVTQTPSHQVTQMGQEVILRCVPISNHLYFYWYRQILGQKVEFLVSFYNNEISEKSEIFDDQFSVERPDGSNFTLKIRSTKLEDSAMYFCASWRLTDTQYFGPGTRLTVL.